These T cell receptor beta chains were read from a single sample in a study of blood T cell repertoires in COVID-19. Repertoires were generated with immunoSEQ multiplex PCR, while TCRdb's copy carries only in-frame clones and drops some. The table shows 150,000 to 200,000 clones, with 65% to 85% occurring only once. Sequences were obtained from peripheral blood. These TCRs come from a woman in her thirties or forties with COVID-19, enrolled during active disease. The CDR3 runs from the conserved cysteine through the conserved F or W. D genes are given only for firm matches. A row's size may be missing; if present it is once, few, many or a size class.

j_gene | v_gene | d_gene | abundance | CDR3nt | CDR3aa
TRBJ2-5 | TRBV27 | TRBD2 | . | TGTGCCAGCAGTTTACTCGGACTAGCGGGGGGGCAAGAGACCCAGTACTTC | CASSLLGLAGGQETQYF
TRBJ1-4 | TRBV18 | . | . | TGTGCCAGCTCCCACTCCGGGGTAACTAATGAAAAACTGTTTTTT | CASSHSGVTNEKLFF
TRBJ1-1 | TRBV19 | . | . | TGTGCCAGTAGTATTCGACCCATCGGCGGAGCTTTCTTT | CASSIRPIGGAFF
TRBJ1-1 | TRBV3-1/TRBV3-2 | . | . | TGTGCCAGCAGCCCCCTTGGGCTGAACACTGAAGCTTTCTTT | CASSPLGLNTEAFF
TRBJ2-7 | TRBV29-1 | TRBD1 | once | TGCAGCTTCCGGGACAGGGGGCCTTACGAGCAGTACTTC | CSFRDRGPYEQYF
TRBJ2-3 | TRBV7-3 | . | . | TGTGCCAGCACCCCCGGAGGGCCCGGCACAGATACGCAGTATTTT | CASTPGGPGTDTQYF
TRBJ2-7 | TRBV5-1 | TRBD1 | few | TGCGCCAGCAGCTTGATGCAGGGGGCGGGCGAGCAGTACTTC | CASSLMQGAGEQYF
TRBJ2-7 | TRBV3-1/TRBV3-2 | TRBD1 | . | TGTGCCAGCAGCCATCCCGACAGGGACGAGCAGTACTTC | CASSHPDRDEQYF
TRBJ2-7 | TRBV4-1 | . | . | TGCGCCAGCAGCCAACTTACAGCTTACGAGCAGTACTTC | CASSQLTAYEQYF
TRBJ2-7 | TRBV6-5 | TRBD2 | . | TGTGCCAGCAGTTACTCCGTGACTAGCCATGGGGAGCAGTACTTC | CASSYSVTSHGEQYF
TRBJ1-2 | TRBV27 | . | . | TGTGCCAGCAGTTGGGGTACGGGGGGTAACTATGGCTACACCTTC | CASSWGTGGNYGYTF
TRBJ2-6 | TRBV6-4 | . | few | TGTGCCACCGGGACAAACTCTGGGGCCAACGTCCTGACTTTC | CATGTNSGANVLTF
TRBJ2-1 | TRBV9 | . | few | TGTGCCAGCAGCGTAGAAGGGGATGAGCAGTTCTTC | CASSVEGDEQFF
TRBJ2-7 | TRBV29-1 | TRBD1 | . | TGCAGCGTTGTTTGGACAGGGGGTTCCGAGCAGTACTTC | CSVVWTGGSEQYF
TRBJ1-1 | TRBV20-1 | . | . | TGCAGTGCTAGTCATGAAGAGGTGAGGGGAGGGTACACTGAAGCTTTCTTT | CSASHEEVRGGYTEAFF
TRBJ2-7 | TRBV28 | TRBD2 | once | TGTGCCAGCAGTCCCAGAGCCCTGAGACTAGCGGTCTACGAGCAGTACTTC | CASSPRALRLAVYEQYF
TRBJ1-6 | TRBV6-1 | . | . | TGTGCCAGCAGTGAAGGACTGCCCTATAATTCACCCCTCCACTTT | CASSEGLPYNSPLHF
TRBJ1-5 | TRBV4-1 | TRBD1 | . | TGCGCCAGCAGCCGTACAGGGGGCGGCGTTCAGCCCCAGCATTTT | CASSRTGGGVQPQHF
TRBJ1-6 | TRBV2 | . | . | TGTGCCAGCAGCGAAGGTTCTTACTTCCACTTT | CASSEGSYFHF
TRBJ2-7 | TRBV14 | . | . | TGTGCCAGCAGCCGCCCCCGACAGGGAGGCTCCTACGAGCAGTACTTC | CASSRPRQGGSYEQYF
TRBJ2-5 | TRBV10-3 | . | . | TGTGCCATCAGTGAGTCCGTAGAGACCCAGTACTTC | CAISESVETQYF
TRBJ2-1 | TRBV27 | TRBD2 | . | TGTGCCAGCAGTTTATCCTCGGTAACTAGCGGGACGTACAATGAGCAGTTCTTC | CASSLSSVTSGTYNEQFF
TRBJ2-3 | TRBV9 | TRBD1 | . | TGTGCCAGCAGCTTGAGACAGGGCCAATGGGGCACAGATACGCAGTATTTT | CASSLRQGQWGTDTQYF
TRBJ1-4 | TRBV19 | . | . | TGTGCCAGTAGAGGTGGAGGGATTAATGAAAAACTGTTTTTT | CASRGGGINEKLFF
TRBJ2-7 | TRBV5-8 | TRBD1 | . | TGTGCCAGCAGCTTTGGACAGGTAGACTACGAGCAGTACTTC | CASSFGQVDYEQYF
TRBJ2-7 | TRBV2 | TRBD2 | few | TGTGCCAGCATCCGGGGACTAGCGGTATACGAGCAGTACTTC | CASIRGLAVYEQYF
TRBJ2-2 | TRBV5-6 | . | . | TGTGCCAGCACCCTGGACGGGGGACCTAACACCGGGGAGCTGTTTTTT | CASTLDGGPNTGELFF
TRBJ2-5 | TRBV7-9 | TRBD1 | . | TGTGCCAGCAGCCGCCAGACAGGGCAAGAGACCCAGTACTTC | CASSRQTGQETQYF
TRBJ1-1 | TRBV9 | TRBD1 | . | TGTGCCAGCAGCCTCACAGGGGGCACTGAAGCTTTCTTT | CASSLTGGTEAFF
TRBJ1-1 | TRBV19 | . | once | TGTGCCAGTAGTTTTACCCGCGATGGGGCCGGGAACACTGAAGCTTTCTTT | CASSFTRDGAGNTEAFF
TRBJ1-1 | TRBV10-1 | . | . | TGCGCCAGCAGTGAGTCGAGTAGGTCGGGGACTGAAGCTTTCTTT | CASSESSRSGTEAFF
TRBJ2-2 | TRBV7-3 | TRBD1 | . | TGTGCCAGCAGCTGGGACAGAGGGGAGCTGTTTTTT | CASSWDRGELFF
TRBJ1-4 | TRBV10-3 | TRBD1 | few | TGTGCCATGGGGACAGGGGGTGAAAAACTGTTTTTT | CAMGTGGEKLFF
TRBJ2-3 | TRBV7-3 | . | . | TGTGCCAGCAGCTTATTGGGGGGGCACCGCACAGATACGCAGTATTTT | CASSLLGGHRTDTQYF
TRBJ2-7 | TRBV6-5 | TRBD1 | . | TGTGCCAGCAGTTGGAACAGGGGGTATGACGAGCAGTACTTC | CASSWNRGYDEQYF
TRBJ1-1 | TRBV29-1 | . | . | TGCAGCGTAAAGCCGGGACATGAGAACACTGAAGCTTTCTTT | CSVKPGHENTEAFF
TRBJ1-1 | TRBV5-1 | TRBD1 | . | TGCGCCAGCATCCGGGACAGGAGCACTGAAGCTTTCTTT | CASIRDRSTEAFF
TRBJ1-5 | TRBV29-1 | TRBD1 | . | TGCAGCGTGACACAGGGGGCAGAGTATCAGCCCCAGCATTTT | CSVTQGAEYQPQHF
TRBJ2-1 | TRBV15 | TRBD2 | . | TGTGCCACCAGCAGAGATGCGCGGGAGGGATCCACCAGCTCCTACAATGAGCAGTTCTTC | CATSRDAREGSTSSYNEQFF
TRBJ2-7 | TRBV5-1 | TRBD2 | . | TGCGCCAGCAGCTTGGGGCTAGCGGTTCCCTACGAGCAGTACTTC | CASSLGLAVPYEQYF
TRBJ1-2 | TRBV14 | TRBD1 | . | TGTGCCAGCAGCTTTCAATCGGGACAGGCCCGAGGCTACACCTTC | CASSFQSGQARGYTF
TRBJ2-3 | TRBV6-5 | TRBD1 | . | TGTGCCAGCAGTTCGGACAGGAACGTTGGGGATACGCAGTATTTT | CASSSDRNVGDTQYF